The entry below gives a single T cell receptor (beta chain) sequence along with its context. As yet, its antigen is unknown. Sequencing used immunoSEQ v3.0 at survey level. This table comes from immunoSEQ multiplex PCR, and its TCRdb copy is limited to in-frame clones, with some not included. The sample carries approximately 24,000 clones, around 88% recorded once. Trimming at V came to 4 bases and at J to 0 bases, leaving 4 bases not matched to a gene. The CDR3 is 15 amino acids. The germline CDR1 and CDR2 sequences are SGHNT and YYREEE (reference sequence). This sample stems from a study of long-term antiretroviral therapy in people with HIV. Findings of the study overall: Patients on ART gained diversity, which nonetheless stayed below transplant donor controls.

The rearrangement uses TRBV5-4 and TRBJ1-3; 7 nucleotides match TRBD1. Source: unsorted PBMCs, taken more than 4.4 years after starting antiretroviral therapy. This clonotype originated in a man aged 25 to 40 with HIV. This chain's CDR3 is CASSPWDSSGNTIYF. DNA of the CDR3: TGTGCCAGCAGCCCCTGGGACAGCTCTGGAAACACCATATATTTT.